This T cell receptor (beta chain) was sequenced during a study of blood T cell repertoires in COVID-19. Across the whole study: Researchers got acute and convalescent COVID-19 samples from the United States, Italy and Spain. The cDNA or gDNA used as material had been derived from T cells, B-cell-depleted T cells, or PBMCs.

Germline V CDR1 and CDR2: LGHDT, YNNKEL (reference sequence). V gave up 4 bases and J gave up 8 bases; unmatched junction bases: 8. The CDR3 loop spans 15 amino acids. Study processing details: By means of reference gene primer amplification, nucleated cell counts were estimated. TCRdb's copy holds only in-frame clones and misses some; the assay was immunoSEQ multiplex PCR. V and J calls plus clone size are reproduced from that table; the DNA served to infer D and trimming. The sample holds about 58,000 clones, about 88% seen once. The J gene is TRBJ2-1, the V gene TRBV3-1 (or the pseudogene TRBV3-2), with 10 bases lining up with TRBD2. Material: peripheral blood. The sequence was collected from an older woman with active COVID-19. CDR3 sequence reads: CASSPASGSIHEQFF. The DNA for the CDR3 is TGTGCCAGCAGCCCTGCTAGCGGGAGTATTCATGAGCAGTTCTTC.